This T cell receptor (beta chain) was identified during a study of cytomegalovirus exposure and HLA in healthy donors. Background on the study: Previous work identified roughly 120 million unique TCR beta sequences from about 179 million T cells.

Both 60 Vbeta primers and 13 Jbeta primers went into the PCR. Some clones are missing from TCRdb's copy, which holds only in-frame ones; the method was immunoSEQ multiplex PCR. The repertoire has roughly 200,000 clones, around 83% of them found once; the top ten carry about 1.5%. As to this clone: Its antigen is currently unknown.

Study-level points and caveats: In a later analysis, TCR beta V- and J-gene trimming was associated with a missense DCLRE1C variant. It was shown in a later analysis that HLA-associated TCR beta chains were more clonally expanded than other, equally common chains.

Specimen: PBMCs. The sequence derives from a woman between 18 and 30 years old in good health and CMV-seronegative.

The CDR3: CASSHPEPGFPGRNEQFF. The CDR3 coding sequence is TGCGCCAGCAGCCATCCCGAACCCGGGTTCCCTGGGAGAAATGAGCAGTTCTTC. This rearrangement joins TRBV4-1 to TRBJ2-1; possible D gene TRBD2, 5 bases. Germline V gene data show CDR1 as MGHRA and CDR2 as YSYEKL. Trimming removed 3 bases at V and 7 bases at J, with 25 bases between. CDR3 length equals 18 residues.